These 2 T cell receptor beta chains came from one sample sequenced in a study of vaccination effects on CD4 cells after COVID-19. The antigens for these receptors are not known. The data were produced by immunoSEQ multiplex PCR, yet TCRdb's version contains in-frame clones alone and is incomplete. The sample lists approximately 61,000 clones, about 80% occurring once. ViraFEST assay sequencing came after antigen-specific CD4+ T cells were expanded with viral peptide pools. Cultured cells yielded isolated CD4+ T cells after approximately nine days. The cohort was immunized with two doses of either the BNT162b2 or mRNA-1273 vaccine. The sample was CD4+ T cells from PBMCs cultured with HCoV-229E spike peptides, taken after COVID-19 vaccination. The receptors were gathered from a human donor who received a COVID-19 vaccine.

This clone is labeled medium-sized. The chain is built from TRBV2 and TRBJ1-6; possible D gene TRBD1, 6 bases. The V end was cut by 7 bases, the J end by 7 bases, with 17 bases between. CDR3 length equals 15 residues. Germline CDR1 is SNHLY and CDR2 is FYNNEI. The CDR3 coding sequence is TGTGCCAGCAATATGGACAGCCAATTCAATTCACCCCTCCACTTT. Protein product: CASNMDSQFNSPLHF. The full variable domain, with the rest looked up from reference TRBV2 and TRBJ1-6, is EPEVTQTPSHQVTQMGQEVILRCVPISNHLYFYWYRQILGQKVEFLVSFYNNEISEKSEIFDDQFSVERPDGSNFTLKIRSTKLEDSAMYFCASNMDSQFNSPLHFGNGTRLTVT.

The chain links TRBV15 to TRBJ1-1, with D possibly matching TRBD1 (5 bases). The germline V gene has CDR1 LNHNV and CDR2 YYDKDF (reference sequence). The CDR3 has 15 residues. V shed 1 base and J shed 4 bases, with 13 bases lying between them. CDR3 DNA: TGTGCCACCAGCAGAGGTGAGGGGCGGGGCACTGAAGCTTTCTTT. Translating gives CATSRGEGRGTEAFF.